This T cell receptor (beta chain) was profiled in a study of T cells in Graves' hyperthyroidism and ophthalmopathy. Study information: Pretreatment peripheral blood was obtained at initial diagnosis.

Amplified TCR beta CDR3 regions came from RNA transcripts. HTBI primers were employed in a first-round RT-PCR of the TCR CDR3. TCRdb reprocessed the multiplex PCR reads with MiXCR, giving one entry per CDR3 protein. The table lists 250,000 or so distinct CDR3 sequences, roughly 15% of them singletons. This clonotype was found many times. Trimming cost V 4 bases and J 4 bases, with 13 bases left between them. The CDR3 is 13 amino acids. The germline CDR1 and CDR2 sequences are SQVTM and ANQGSEA. These patients, aged 18 to 65, had recently diagnosed hyperthyroidism lasting under 2 months. Diagnostic assessment was based on clinical symptoms, serum thyroxine and TRAb, thyroid ultrasound and orbital computed tomography. The source of the PBMCs was less than 12 ml of fresh peripheral blood.

The J gene is TRBJ1-1, the V gene TRBV29-1; no reliable D call. The sequencing input was blood. The origin of this receptor is a woman in her forties or fifties with Graves' hyperthyroidism that later progressed to Graves' ophthalmopathy. The DNA of the CDR3 is TGCAGCGTTGGCTTTATAGAGGGCACTGAAGCTTTCTTT. The encoded protein is CSVGFIEGTEAFF.